This entry lists 27 T cell receptor beta chains sequenced from one sample in a study of T-cell reconstitution after alpha-beta-depleted transplantation in children. Preparation of the TCRbeta library was carried out with unique molecular identifiers. MiXCR was run by TCRdb on the PCR reads, yielding one entry per CDR3 protein. The data contain 450,000 to 600,000 distinct CDR3 sequences, around 17% of them singletons. Here the sequenced sample was PBMCs from the stem cell graft donor, taken from the stem cell graft. The source is a human donor who donated a stem cell graft to a child with acute lymphoblastic leukemia.

This chain connects TRBV12-3 or TRBV12-4 to TRBJ1-2; D is ambiguous. V shed 8 bases and J shed 0 bases, with 13 bases lying between them. This CDR3 region has 14 residues. CDR3 sequence: CASRAGATNYGYTF. CDR3 bases: TGTGCCAGCCGTGCAGGCGCTACTAACTATGGCTACACCTTC.

This clonotype was counted only a few times. The rearrangement joins TRBV29-1 to TRBJ2-7; 11 bases are shared with TRBD1. The CDR3 sequence is 17 residues long. V was pared by 5 bases and J by 0 bases, with 12 bases of the junction left unmatched. Germline loops: CDR1 SQVTM, CDR2 ANQGSEA. CDR3 in amino acids: CSVQAPGQGVSSYEQYF. CDR3 DNA: TGCAGCGTTCAGGCGCCGGGACAGGGGGTTAGCTCCTACGAGCAGTACTTC.

The sample holds a few counts of this clonotype. V gene TRBV20-1 combines with J gene TRBJ1-2, with a weak D call TRBD1 (5 bases). This CDR3 comprises 14 residues. The germline gives CDR1 DFQATT, CDR2 SNEGSKA (reference sequence). V was clipped by 3 bases and J by 0 bases, with 11 bases between them. CDR3: CSARGGGSNYGYTF. DNA of the CDR3: TGCAGTGCTAGGGGGGGAGGGTCTAACTATGGCTACACCTTC.

V and J are TRBV6-5 and TRBJ2-7; 9 bases are a match to TRBD2. Germline V gives CDR1 MNHEY, CDR2 SVGAGI. The junction had 3 bases not matched to a gene; V was cut back by 3 bases and J by 0 bases. The CDR3 contains 15 residues. CDR3 region: CASSYAAGGSYEQYF. In DNA, the CDR3 is TGTGCCAGCAGTTATGCAGCGGGGGGCTCCTACGAGCAGTACTTC.

This chain connects TRBV7-8 to TRBJ2-2, with TRBD2 matching over 14 bases. The CDR3 loop spans 18 amino acids. Germline CDR1 and CDR2: SGHVS and FQNEAQ. The junction had 10 bases not matched to a gene; V was cut back by 5 bases and J by 5 bases. CDR3 in DNA: TGTGCCAGCAGCGAACGACCGACTAGCGGGAGGGAAACCGGGGAGCTGTTTTTT. It encodes CASSERPTSGRETGELFF. Full variable domain (missing parts from reference TRBV7-8 and TRBJ2-2): GAGVSQSPRYKVAKRGQDVALRCDPISGHVSLFWYQQALGQGPEFLTYFQNEAQLDKSGLPSDRFFAERPEGSVSTLKIQRTQQEDSAVYLCASSERPTSGRETGELFFGEGSRLTVL.

This clonotype was observed a handful of times. The chain is built from TRBV9 and TRBJ2-1; 10 nucleotides match TRBD2. Losses at the gene ends were 0 bases for V and 10 bases for J; bases not matched to a gene: 10. Germline V gene lookup returns CDR1 SGDLS and CDR2 YYNGEE. The CDR3 consists of 16 residues. CDR3 residues: CASSVVPLAGESEQFF. The CDR3 region has the DNA TGTGCCAGCAGCGTAGTCCCCCTAGCGGGAGAATCCGAGCAGTTCTTC.

This clonotype was seen more than once but under ten times. Sequence at one end of the junction differs from germline and may be a read error. This chain links TRBV6-6 with TRBJ1-2; unclear D gene. CDR1 and CDR2 (germline): MNHNY, SVGAGI (reference sequence). The CDR3 length is 12 residues. The CDR3 bases are TGTGCCAGCAGTCCGACCGGGATCCCAGACTTCTTC. Its translation is CASSPTGIPDFF.

This clonotype showed up just a few times. J is TRBJ2-2 and V is TRBV12-3 or TRBV12-4; a possible D gene is TRBD1 (6 bases). The CDR3 extends over 17 amino acids. V lost 3 bases and J lost 4, with 18 bases in between. The chain's CDR3 is CASSLRVWQGFTGELFF. The CDR3 coding sequence is TGTGCCAGCAGTTTGAGGGTTTGGCAGGGGTTCACCGGGGAGCTGTTTTTT.

This clonotype was detected only a few times. The gene calls are TRBV29-1 and TRBJ2-3; perhaps TRBD2 as D (6 bases). This CDR3 contains 12 residues. The ends were cut back, 7 bases at V and 2 bases at J, with 10 bases in the middle. Germline loops: CDR1 SQVTM, CDR2 ANQGSEA. The CDR3 bases are TGCAGCGCGGAGGGATTCACAGATACGCAGTATTTT. This translates into CSAEGFTDTQYF.

A few counts support this clonotype. V gene TRBV11-2 combines with J gene TRBJ2-5; TRBD1 or TRBD2 may be the D gene (5 bases each). CDR1 and CDR2 from the germline V gene are SGHAT and FQNNGV. V was shortened by 2 bases and J by 2 bases, with 18 bases between the two germline ends. CDR3 size: 17 residues. The CDR3 bases are TGTGCCAGCAGCTTATTCATGTTCGGGGCGGAACAAGAGACCCAGTACTTC. Protein sequence: CASSLFMFGAEQETQYF.

The rearrangement uses TRBV20-1 and TRBJ2-1, with TRBD2 as a possible D gene (5 bases). This CDR3 is 13 amino acids long. Germline lookup yields CDR1 DFQATT and CDR2 SNEGSKA (reference sequence). V was clipped by 5 bases and J by 7 bases, with 15 bases between them. The CDR3 DNA reads as TGCAGTGCTGGAGGTTTAATTGGGAATGAGCAGTTCTTC. It codes for CSAGGLIGNEQFF.

Only a few counts were recorded for this clonotype. This chain connects TRBV9 to TRBJ2-7, with D perhaps matching TRBD1 (5 bases). V lost 0 bases and J lost 9, with 19 bases in between. Per germline, CDR1 SGDLS and CDR2 YYNGEE. CDR3 length: 15 residues. CDR3 in amino acids: CASSVDGSGHKWQYF. CDR3 in DNA: TGTGCCAGCAGCGTAGATGGATCTGGACATAAATGGCAGTACTTC.

This clonotype was seen more than once but under ten times. The chain links TRBV20-1 to TRBJ2-5; 7 bases line up with TRBD1. Germline V lookup: CDR1 DFQATT, CDR2 SNEGSKA (reference sequence). The CDR3 is made up of 16 amino acids. Unmatched junction bases numbered 18, after V lost 6 bases and J lost 5 bases. The DNA of the CDR3 is TGCAGTGCCCCAAGAACCCGACAGGGTATACGGGAGACCCAGTACTTC. It specifies CSAPRTRQGIRETQYF.

This chain connects TRBV3-1 to TRBJ2-2, with 16 positions matching TRBD2. With 4 bases clipped from V and 3 bases from J, the junction kept 8 bases outside the gene matches. Germline CDR1 LGHDT, CDR2 YNNKEL (reference sequence). CDR3 length: 19 residues. The CDR3 DNA follows: TGTGCCAGCAGCCCTTCGGGACTAGCGGGAGGGCCTTACACCGGGGAGCTGTTTTTT. This sequence encodes CASSPSGLAGGPYTGELFF.

The table lists this clonotype with a few counts. This chain joins TRBV9 and TRBJ2-7; possible D gene TRBD1, 5 bases. V shed 3 bases and J shed 5 bases, with 15 bases lying between them. Germline assignment: CDR1 SGDLS and CDR2 YYNGEE. The length of the CDR3 is 14 residues. This chain's CDR3 is CASSARTRPDEQYF. The CDR3 bases are TGTGCCAGCAGCGCTAGGACACGGCCAGACGAGCAGTACTTC.

There are a few counts of this clonotype. The chain is built from TRBV27 and TRBJ2-7, with 7 positions matching TRBD1. Germline CDR1 MNHEY, CDR2 SMNVEV (reference sequence). Losses at the gene ends were 5 bases for V and 2 bases for J; bases not matched to a gene: 9. CDR3 length: 15 amino acids. CDR3 protein: CASSATGEWPYEQYF. For the CDR3, the DNA is TGTGCCAGCAGTGCAACAGGGGAATGGCCCTACGAGCAGTACTTC.

The chain recombines TRBV20-1 with TRBJ2-7, with 12 bases matching TRBD1. With 6 bases clipped from V and 5 bases from J, the junction kept 5 bases outside the gene matches. This CDR3 has 13 amino acids. CDR1 and CDR2 from the germline V gene are DFQATT and SNEGSKA (reference sequence). CDR3 DNA sequence: TGCAGTGCCCGGGACAGGGGGCCCCACGAGCAGTACTTC. Translated, it gives CSARDRGPHEQYF.

This clonotype appeared a few times. The V and J genes are TRBV7-9 and TRBJ2-1; 10 bases are shared with TRBD2. Germline V gives CDR1 SEHNR, CDR2 FQNEAQ (reference sequence). The CDR3 is 15 residues long. V was clipped by 1 base and J by 8 bases; unmatched bases: 5. CDR3: CASSLVLAGVDEQFF. For the CDR3, the DNA is TGTGCCAGCAGCTTAGTCCTAGCGGGAGTTGATGAGCAGTTCTTC.

The J gene is TRBJ2-1, the V gene TRBV27, with TRBD2 matching over 7 bases. V gave up 1 base and J gave up 4 bases; unmatched junction bases: 4. CDR3 length equals 15 residues. In germline, CDR1 is MNHEY, CDR2 SMNVEV (reference sequence). The CDR3 bases are TGTGCCAGCAGTTTATTGGGGGGGTTATACAATGAGCAGTTCTTC. This gives the protein CASSLLGGLYNEQFF.

The rearrangement links TRBV5-1 to TRBJ2-1; 8 bases are shared with TRBD1. The CDR3 has 13 residues. CDR1 and CDR2 (germline): SGHRS, YFSETQ. After removal of 7 bases from V and 6 bases from J, the junction contained 6 bases not matched to a gene. The CDR3 DNA sequence: TGCGCCAGCGGGTGGACAGGGACCAATGAGCAGTTCTTC. Protein sequence: CASGWTGTNEQFF.

The chain carries TRBV1 and TRBJ2-1; the table's D call, TRBD2, was not checked against the DNA. TRBV1 is reported as a pseudogene. The CDR3 is 19 residues long. The CDR3 protein is CTSSQDGTSVSPTNNEQFF. CDR3 nucleotides: TGCACCAGCAGCCAAGATGGAACTAGCGTTAGTCCCACTAACAATGAGCAGTTCTTC.

This clonotype has more than one count but fewer than ten. J is TRBJ2-1 and V is TRBV5-1; 13 nucleotides match TRBD2. Trimming removed 5 bases from V and 6 bases from J; junction bases left unmatched: 8. The length of the CDR3 is 16 residues. Germline V gene sequence: CDR1 SGHRS, CDR2 YFSETQ. The CDR3 DNA is TGCGCCAGCAGTTGGACTAGCGGGAGTGGGGTCAATGAGCAGTTCTTC. It is translated as CASSWTSGSGVNEQFF.

J is TRBJ2-1 and V is TRBV5-5, with D perhaps assigned TRBD1 or TRBD2 (6 bases each). Per germline, CDR1 SGHKS and CDR2 YYEKEE (reference sequence). The length of the CDR3 is 15 residues. Trimming removed 5 bases from V and 4 bases from J, with 16 bases in between. CDR3 sequence: CASRGGMADYNEQFF. The CDR3 DNA is TGTGCCAGCAGAGGGGGGATGGCGGATTACAATGAGCAGTTCTTC.

This sequence joins TRBV5-1 and TRBJ1-2, with 11 nucleotides matching TRBD1. With V trimmed by 4 bases and J by 4 bases, 3 bases remained unmatched. Germline values: CDR1 SGHRS, CDR2 YFSETQ. The CDR3 length is 14 residues. CDR3 residues: CASSRTGGGYGYTF. The DNA of the CDR3 is TGCGCCAGCAGCCGGACAGGGGGCGGCTATGGCTACACCTTC.

J is TRBJ2-3 and V is TRBV5-1; D may match TRBD1 or TRBD2 (5 bases each). Germline assignment: CDR1 SGHRS and CDR2 YFSETQ. The CDR3 loop spans 14 amino acids. Between the trimmed V and J ends, which lost 3 bases and 6 bases, there was a span of 14 bases. This chain's CDR3 is CASSSGGRGDTQYF. In DNA, the CDR3 is TGCGCCAGCAGCTCTGGGGGACGAGGGGATACGCAGTATTTT.

This clonotype has a count of ten or more. V is TRBV5-1 and J is TRBJ2-7; weak D call: TRBD1 (6 bases). V lost 0 bases to trimming and J lost 5 bases, with 15 bases between them. The CDR3 is made up of 15 amino acids. Germline V gene sequence: CDR1 SGHRS, CDR2 YFSETQ. The CDR3 DNA reads TGCGCCAGCAGCTTGGCCTGGCAGGGGACCCACGAGCAGTACTTC. This translates into CASSLAWQGTHEQYF. Filled out from reference TRBV5-1 and TRBJ2-7, the complete variable domain reads KAGVTQTPRYLIKTRGQQVTLSCSPISGHRSVSWYQQTPGQGLQFLFEYFSETQRNKGNFPGRFSGRQFSNSRSEMNVSTLELGDSALYLCASSLAWQGTHEQYFGPGTRLTVT.

In this sample, this clonotype turned up a few times. This chain links TRBV12-3 or TRBV12-4 with TRBJ2-7; D is tentatively TRBD1 or TRBD2 (6 bases each). With 5 bases removed from V and 11 bases from J, the gap between germline ends came to 16 bases. The CDR3 totals 12 residues. CDR3 amino acids: CASSVLAKGEYF. The CDR3, as DNA: TGTGCCAGCAGTGTTCTAGCGAAGGGGGAGTACTTC.